Detailed here is one T cell receptor beta chain. The target antigen is unknown. The PCR used 60 Vbeta and 13 Jbeta primers. Libraries were prepared by immunoSEQ multiplex PCR; TCRdb keeps only in-frame clonotypes and omits some of them. The data contain 150,000 to 200,000 clones, about 80% of them singletons. Germline lookup yields CDR1 ENHRY and CDR2 SYGVKD. The CDR3 is 16 amino acids. V was shortened by 6 bases and J by 2 bases, with 18 bases between the two germline ends. The sample is drawn from a study of cytomegalovirus exposure and HLA in healthy donors. Study results and limitations: In an earlier analysis, in roughly 600 donors, most V segments appeared productive either ~90% or ~30% of the time.

The clonotype comes from a man aged 45-65 years in good health and CMV-seropositive. The chain joins TRBV10-3 to TRBJ2-3; D may match TRBD1 or TRBD2 (7 bases each). Sample: PBMCs. CDR3 nucleotides: TGTGCCATCAGAGAGGGAGGGACAGAGGTCACAGATACGCAGTATTTT. This encodes CAIREGGTEVTDTQYF.